The rows below give T cell receptor beta chains drawn from one sample of a study of blood T cells in healthy people across ages. TCRdb ran MiXCR on the 5' RACE reads and lists one entry per CDR3 protein. This table holds about 930,000 distinct CDR3 sequences, about 29% found once. The sample also formed part of further work on T cells of mothers and their children.

What was sequenced was blood. The receptors stem from a woman between 35 and 50 years old in good health. CDR3s include the opening cysteine and the closing phenylalanine or tryptophan. A D gene is named only where the DNA matches it firmly. Part of the rows lack a size; the others show once, few, many or a class for expanded clones.

few	TRBV5-1	.	TRBJ1-2	TGCGCCAGCAGCTTAGTATCAGGGGCTGGTGGCTACACCTTC	CASSLVSGAGGYTF
many	TRBV9	TRBD2	TRBJ2-7	TGTGCCAGCAGCGTAGCAACGGGGGGGCCCTACGAGCAGTACTTC	CASSVATGGPYEQYF
.	TRBV9	TRBD2	TRBJ2-2	TGTGCCAGCAGCGTCATACTAGCGGGGGGCCCCGGGGAGCTGTTTTTT	CASSVILAGGPGELFF
many	TRBV15	.	TRBJ2-4	TGTGCCACCAGCAAAGAGGTGGGGCGTGCGTGGTACTTC	CATSKEVGRAWYF
.	TRBV7-2	.	TRBJ1-2	TGTGCTATAAGCCCTGGGGGAATATCTATCTATGGCTACACCTTC	CAISPGGISIYGYTF
.	TRBV2	.	TRBJ1-5	TGTGCCAGCGGGAGAGAGGGTAGTCAGCCCCAGCATTTT	CASGREGSQPQHF
few	TRBV25-1	TRBD1	TRBJ2-7	TGTGCCAGCAGTGAAAGGACAGGGGTGGTCTACGAGCAGTACTTC	CASSERTGVVYEQYF
few	TRBV6-2/TRBV6-3	TRBD2	TRBJ2-3	TGTGCCAGCAGCCAGCGGGGTTTCACAGATACGCAGTATTTT	CASSQRGFTDTQYF
few	TRBV7-8	TRBD1	TRBJ2-1	TGTGCCAGCAGCTTAGGTAGCAGGGGGCTAAGGGCTGAGCAGTTCTTC	CASSLGSRGLRAEQFF
few	TRBV20-1	TRBD1	TRBJ1-2	TGCAGTGCTAAAGCGGGACAGGGGGATGGCTACACCTTC	CSAKAGQGDGYTF
many	TRBV15	.	TRBJ2-7	TGTGCCACCAGCAGAGCGCTAACCTACGAGCAGTACTTC	CATSRALTYEQYF
many	TRBV20-1	.	TRBJ1-5	TGCAGTGCTAGAGATCCGTTGGGGCCACGTAATCAGCCCCAGCATTTT	CSARDPLGPRNQPQHF
.	TRBV7-9	.	TRBJ1-2	TGTGCCAGCAGCACCACTTACCCGGGGACAAAGGGCTATGGCTACACCTTC	CASSTTYPGTKGYGYTF
.	TRBV5-5	.	TRBJ2-1	TGCGCCAGCCTGGGGGAGAGTGAGCAGTTCTTC	CASLGESEQFF
few	TRBV15	.	TRBJ2-6	TGTGCCACCGGGAGCTCTGGGGCCAACGTCCGGACTTTC	CATGSSGANVRTF
.	TRBV19	.	TRBJ2-5	TGTGCCAGTAACTCCCCGGCGGGACCCCAAGAGACCCAGTACTTC	CASNSPAGPQETQYF
few	TRBV7-2	.	TRBJ2-3	TGTGCCAGCAGCTTAAATCGGGGGAACACAGATACGCAGTATTTT	CASSLNRGNTDTQYF
.	TRBV7-2	.	TRBJ2-1	TGTGCCAGTAAAGCTACGCCGGGCAATGAGCAGTTCTTC	CASKATPGNEQFF
.	TRBV7-9	.	TRBJ2-3	TGTGCCAGCAGCTTAGAGAATCCTACGCAGTATTTT	CASSLENPTQYF
few	TRBV5-5	.	TRBJ1-5	TGTGCCAGCAGCTTTGGCACGTCTAATAGCAATCAGCCCCAGCATTTT	CASSFGTSNSNQPQHF
.	TRBV21-1	.	TRBJ2-1	TGTGCCAGCAGCTCAGAGGCCGAGAGCTCCTACAATGAGCAGTTCTTC	CASSSEAESSYNEQFF
.	TRBV5-1	.	TRBJ2-2	TGCGCCAGCAGCTTGGTCTTGGGCACCGGGGAGCTGTTTTTT	CASSLVLGTGELFF
many	TRBV28	.	TRBJ2-5	TGTGCCAGCGTTAGGGCCCCAGGAGAGACCCAGTACTTC	CASVRAPGETQYF
few	TRBV4-1	TRBD2	TRBJ2-5	TGCGCCAGCAGCCACCGGGGGGGCAGTTCGGGAGAGACCCAGTACTTC	CASSHRGGSSGETQYF
.	TRBV3-1	.	TRBJ2-7	TGTGCCAGCAGCCAAGGGTCCTCAGTCTACGAGCAGTACTTC	CASSQGSSVYEQYF
.	TRBV20-1	TRBD2	TRBJ2-1	TGCAGTGCTGTAGCGGGGGGGAACAATGAGCAGTTCTTC	CSAVAGGNNEQFF
.	TRBV5-1	.	TRBJ2-3	TGCGCCAGCAGCTTGGACTTTTCAGATACGCAGTATTTT	CASSLDFSDTQYF
.	TRBV28	.	TRBJ1-6	TGTGCTAGCAGTATCGGTCCCAGGGGTTCACCCCTCCACTTT	CASSIGPRGSPLHF
once	TRBV29-1	TRBD2	TRBJ2-3	TGCAGCCTCTCCAGCGGGAGGGATGGGGATACGCAGTATTTT	CSLSSGRDGDTQYF
.	TRBV2	.	TRBJ2-1	TGTGCCAGCAGGAGGGACTTAACATTGGATGAGCAGTTCTTC	CASRRDLTLDEQFF
.	TRBV20-1	.	TRBJ1-1	TGCAGTGCCCCCTCGGGAGGTGGGGGGCCGGTCACTGAAGCTTTCTTT	CSAPSGGGGPVTEAFF